A selection of T cell receptor delta chains follows, all from one sample in a study of γδ T cells in repeated Plasmodium falciparum infection. TCRdb re-called clones from the multiplex PCR reads via CATT. The profile shows approximately 50,000 delta-chain clones, roughly 2% of them singletons. Input material: gamma-delta T cells from blood. These receptors were taken from a pool of human donors (malaria-infected and uninfected, not separated). Each CDR3 is given with its conserved first and last residue. The D gene is left open where the match is weak. Not every row has a clone size; where given, it reads once, few, many or a size class.

j_gene: TRDJ1; d_gene: TRDD3; v_gene: TRDV3; abundance: medium-sized; CDR3nt: TGTGCCTTTGAGACTTGGCCTTCCGCCTATAGTGGGGGATACGTCTCCGATAAACTCATCTTT; CDR3aa: CAFETWPSAYSGGYVSDKLIF
j_gene: TRDJ1; d_gene: TRDD3; v_gene: TRAV29/DV5; abundance: many; CDR3nt: TGTGCAGCAAGCGAAGGAACCCTTCTGAATATCTGGGGGATACGTTTAGCCGATAAACTCATCTTT; CDR3aa: CAASEGTLLNIWGIRLADKLIF
j_gene: TRDJ1; d_gene: .; v_gene: TRDV2; abundance: medium-sized; CDR3nt: TGTGCCTGTGACACCCTTTCTCCAAGAGATACGGGGACCGATAAACTCATCTTT; CDR3aa: CACDTLSPRDTGTDKLIF
j_gene: TRDJ1; d_gene: TRDD3; v_gene: TRDV1; abundance: many; CDR3nt: TGTGCTCTTGGGGAAAAAAAGATTAACCCCTCCTACAAAAGTACTGGGGGAGAGAGATGGTGTCCGGATAAACTCATCTTT; CDR3aa: CALGEKKINPSYKSTGGERWCPDKLIF
j_gene: TRDJ1; d_gene: .; v_gene: TRDV1; abundance: many; CDR3nt: TGTGCTCTTGGGGGCGTATTCCCCTCTCCGCACTCATGGAGGTCCTCCGGGAGGACCGATAAACTCATCTTT; CDR3aa: CALGGVFPSPHSWRSSGRTDKLIF
j_gene: TRDJ1; d_gene: .; v_gene: TRDV1; abundance: many; CDR3nt: TGTGCTCTTGGGGAACTACTCTACGTGAGGGATTTCACCGATAAACTCATCTTT; CDR3aa: CALGELLYVRDFTDKLIF
j_gene: TRDJ3; d_gene: TRDD3; v_gene: TRDV2; abundance: medium-sized; CDR3nt: TGTGCCTGTGACACCGTGTCCCTGGGGGAGACAAACGGGGTCTGGGACACCCGACAGATGTTTTTC; CDR3aa: CACDTVSLGETNGVWDTRQMFF
j_gene: TRDJ1; d_gene: .; v_gene: TRDV1; abundance: many; CDR3nt: TGTGCTCTTGCGCCTCTAAGGGGCATGGGAGAACTCATCTTT; CDR3aa: CALAPLRGMGELIF
j_gene: TRDJ2; d_gene: TRDD3; v_gene: TRDV1; abundance: large; CDR3nt: TGTGCTCTTGGGGAACCACAGTTTTTCACTGGGGGACGTTATCGGACAGCACAACTCTTCTTT; CDR3aa: CALGEPQFFTGGRYRTAQLFF
j_gene: TRDJ1; d_gene: TRDD3; v_gene: TRDV2; abundance: many; CDR3nt: TGTGCCTGTGAAGCCCTTTTTACTGGGGGATACTCCGATAAACTCATCTTT; CDR3aa: CACEALFTGGYSDKLIF
j_gene: TRDJ1; d_gene: .; v_gene: TRDV1; abundance: medium-sized; CDR3nt: TGTGCTCTTGGGGCGCCCGCCGGGGACGTGGACAATAAACTCATCTTT; CDR3aa: CALGAPAGDVDNKLIF
j_gene: TRDJ1; d_gene: TRDD3; v_gene: TRDV1; abundance: many; CDR3nt: TGTGCTCTTGGGGAACGAAGGCCCTACTGGGGGATCCTATACACCGATAAACTCATCTTT; CDR3aa: CALGERRPYWGILYTDKLIF
j_gene: TRDJ1; d_gene: TRDD2; v_gene: TRDV1; abundance: .; CDR3nt: TGTGCTCTTGGGGGACCTTCCCTTCCTACTACTGGGGCCAACGCCGATAAACTCATCTTT; CDR3aa: CALGGPSLPTTGANADKLIF
j_gene: TRDJ1; d_gene: .; v_gene: TRDV1; abundance: many; CDR3nt: TGTGCTCTTGGGGAAGAACCCCCGGATAAACTCATCTTT; CDR3aa: CALGEEPPDKLIF
j_gene: TRDJ1; d_gene: TRDD3; v_gene: TRDV1; abundance: many; CDR3nt: TGTGCTCTCGACGCTCTATCGTGGGGGAGTCACACCGATAAACTCATCTTT; CDR3aa: CALDALSWGSHTDKLIF
j_gene: TRDJ1; d_gene: TRDD3; v_gene: TRDV1; abundance: medium-sized; CDR3nt: TGTGCTCTTGGGGCACCCTATGAATTCCTACTCTGGGGGATAGGAGCTTACACCGATAAACTCATCTTT; CDR3aa: CALGAPYEFLLWGIGAYTDKLIF
j_gene: TRDJ1; d_gene: TRDD3; v_gene: TRDV2; abundance: many; CDR3nt: TGTGCCTGTGACACCCGGTTACACTGGGGGATCGAGGGGATGACCGATAAACTCATCTTT; CDR3aa: CACDTRLHWGIEGMTDKLIF
j_gene: TRDJ1; d_gene: TRDD3; v_gene: TRDV1; abundance: many; CDR3nt: TGTGCTCTTGGTACGGACGAAAGGTTCCTACTGGGGGATATAAGCTGTGGGCTCATCTTT; CDR3aa: CALGTDERFLLGDISCGLIF
j_gene: TRDJ1; d_gene: TRDD3; v_gene: TRDV1; abundance: many; CDR3nt: TGTGCTCTTGGGGAACCCTTGTCCGGGTGGGGGATAAGAGGCACCGATAAACTCATCTTT; CDR3aa: CALGEPLSGWGIRGTDKLIF
j_gene: TRDJ1; d_gene: .; v_gene: TRAV29/DV5; abundance: many; CDR3nt: TGTGCAGCAAGCTCTTCCTATACCCGCTACTGGGGGCATCACTACACCGATAAACTCATCTTT; CDR3aa: CAASSSYTRYWGHHYTDKLIF
j_gene: TRDJ1; d_gene: TRDD3; v_gene: TRDV1; abundance: many; CDR3nt: TGTGCTCTTGGGGAACCCCTCTCGTACTGGGGGATACGAAACACCGATAAACTCATCTTT; CDR3aa: CALGEPLSYWGIRNTDKLIF
j_gene: TRDJ1; d_gene: .; v_gene: TRDV1; abundance: many; CDR3nt: TGTGCTCTTGGGGATGACGAGATTCCCCACACAAGGAGGACCGATAAACTCATCTTT; CDR3aa: CALGDDEIPHTRRTDKLIF
j_gene: TRDJ1; d_gene: TRDD3; v_gene: TRDV1; abundance: many; CDR3nt: TGTGCTCTTGGGGAACTGAGGCTTCCAAACTGGGGGATACAGGCTAAACTCATCTTT; CDR3aa: CALGELRLPNWGIQAKLIF
j_gene: TRDJ1; d_gene: TRDD3; v_gene: TRDV1; abundance: many; CDR3nt: TGTGCTCTTGGTCAGGGGGTCCTTGCGTCCTGGGGGATACGGGGCACCGATAAACTCATCTTT; CDR3aa: CALGQGVLASWGIRGTDKLIF
j_gene: TRDJ1; d_gene: .; v_gene: TRDV1; abundance: many; CDR3nt: TGTGCTCTTGGGGGTCGCTATTTCGCGCTGGGTCACGCCGTCACAAAACTCATCTTT; CDR3aa: CALGGRYFALGHAVTKLIF
j_gene: TRDJ1; d_gene: TRDD2; v_gene: TRDV1; abundance: .; CDR3nt: TGTGCTCTTGGGAACCTTCCTACACGCCAAGTGTACGATAAACTCATCTTT; CDR3aa: CALGNLPTRQVYDKLIF
j_gene: TRDJ1; d_gene: .; v_gene: TRAV29/DV5; abundance: many; CDR3nt: TGTGCAGCAAGCGCGCTGCCTTCCCTTGATAAACTCATCTTT; CDR3aa: CAASALPSLDKLIF
j_gene: TRDJ1; d_gene: TRDD3; v_gene: TRDV2; abundance: many; CDR3nt: TGTGCCTGTGACTCACTGGGGGACCTCGCACCACACACCGATAAACTCATCTTT; CDR3aa: CACDSLGDLAPHTDKLIF
j_gene: TRDJ1; d_gene: TRDD3; v_gene: TRDV1; abundance: .; CDR3nt: TGTGCTCTTGGGGAATCACGGCCTTCCTTATCCGACTGGGGGACTCCTTTTTTACATTTT; CDR3aa: CALGESRPSLSDWGTPFLHF
j_gene: TRDJ1; d_gene: TRDD3; v_gene: TRDV3; abundance: few; CDR3nt: TGTGCCTTCAATTCCGTGGGAAGGGATACCTCGTACTTAAAAGAGAAACTCATCTTT; CDR3aa: CAFNSVGRDTSYLKEKLIF
j_gene: TRDJ1; d_gene: TRDD3; v_gene: TRDV1; abundance: many; CDR3nt: TGTGCTCTTGGGGAACTATATCTCTTTGATCGCCTAATTTACTGGGGGCCGCTGATGTACACCGATAAACTCATCTTT; CDR3aa: CALGELYLFDRLIYWGPLMYTDKLIF
j_gene: TRDJ3; d_gene: .; v_gene: TRDV2; abundance: many; CDR3nt: TGTGCCTGTGACCCAGTCCACCTCCCCCTTGTCGACACCCGACAGATGTTTTTC; CDR3aa: CACDPVHLPLVDTRQMFF
j_gene: TRDJ1; d_gene: .; v_gene: TRDV1; abundance: many; CDR3nt: TGTGCTCTTGGGGAACTTGGCACCGATAAACTCATCTTT; CDR3aa: CALGELGTDKLIF
j_gene: TRDJ1; d_gene: .; v_gene: TRDV1; abundance: few; CDR3nt: TGTGCTCTTGGGGACCTCCCTTATTCCTACGTCCGCAGTGTGGGGGTACGCGCTATAACCGATAAACTCATCTTT; CDR3aa: CALGDLPYSYVRSVGVRAITDKLIF
j_gene: TRDJ1; d_gene: .; v_gene: TRDV3; abundance: many; CDR3nt: TGTGCCTTTGGGGGGACCGATAAACTCATCTTT; CDR3aa: CAFGGTDKLIF
j_gene: TRDJ1; d_gene: TRDD3; v_gene: TRDV1; abundance: many; CDR3nt: TGTGCTCTTGGGGAATTTCGTATTTCCTACGGAGTAGGTGGGGGATATTTTAAGTACACCGATAAACTCATCTTT; CDR3aa: CALGEFRISYGVGGGYFKYTDKLIF
j_gene: TRDJ3; d_gene: TRDD3; v_gene: TRDV2; abundance: .; CDR3nt: TGTGCCTGTGACCCGGTACTGGGGGATAGGAGCTCCTGGGACACCCGACAGATGTTTTTC; CDR3aa: CACDPVLGDRSSWDTRQMFF
j_gene: TRDJ4; d_gene: TRDD3; v_gene: TRDV1; abundance: many; CDR3nt: TGTGCTCTTGGGGAAAGGCGCCCTACACGCCCTTTACTGGGGGATACCAGACCCCTGATCTTT; CDR3aa: CALGERRPTRPLLGDTRPLIF
j_gene: TRDJ1; d_gene: .; v_gene: TRDV1; abundance: many; CDR3nt: TGTGCTCTTGGGGAACTGGGCCGACCCCTATTCACCGATAAACTCATCTTT; CDR3aa: CALGELGRPLFTDKLIF
j_gene: TRDJ1; d_gene: .; v_gene: TRDV1; abundance: many; CDR3nt: TGTGCTCTTGGGGATGGGCGTACACCCCGAGGGCCGTGGGAGTACACCGATAAACTCATCTTT; CDR3aa: CALGDGRTPRGPWEYTDKLIF
j_gene: TRDJ1; d_gene: TRDD3; v_gene: TRDV1; abundance: many; CDR3nt: TGTGCTCTTGGGACCCCCACCCTTTCCCCTAAATACTGGGGGATACAAAACACCGATAAACTCATCTTT; CDR3aa: CALGTPTLSPKYWGIQNTDKLIF
j_gene: TRDJ1; d_gene: TRDD3; v_gene: TRDV2; abundance: many; CDR3nt: TGTGCCTGTGACACCCTTCCTACGGGGGATACGCATTCTGATAAACTCATCTTT; CDR3aa: CACDTLPTGDTHSDKLIF
j_gene: TRDJ1; d_gene: TRDD3; v_gene: TRDV1; abundance: many; CDR3nt: TGTGCTCTTGGGGATCTAGCCTTCTCTGGGGGATTCTACACCGATAAACTCATCTTT; CDR3aa: CALGDLAFSGGFYTDKLIF
j_gene: TRDJ1; d_gene: .; v_gene: TRDV1; abundance: many; CDR3nt: TGTGCTCTTGGGGAAGGAAGGGGGAAGCCCGGTAAACTCATCTTT; CDR3aa: CALGEGRGKPGKLIF
j_gene: TRDJ1; d_gene: TRDD3; v_gene: TRDV1; abundance: .; CDR3nt: TGTGCTCTTGGGGACCAGACGCGGTCAGGGGGATACTTTTTTACCGATAAACTCATCTTT; CDR3aa: CALGDQTRSGGYFFTDKLIF
j_gene: TRDJ1; d_gene: .; v_gene: TRDV1; abundance: many; CDR3nt: TGTGCTCTTGGGGAATGTGTGAACACCGATAAACTCATCTTT; CDR3aa: CALGECVNTDKLIF
j_gene: TRDJ1; d_gene: .; v_gene: TRDV1; abundance: many; CDR3nt: TGTGCTCTTGGGGAACTCCATGCCTTCCTACCATACTGGGGGTCCCCTCCGGCGTACACCGATAAACTCATCTTT; CDR3aa: CALGELHAFLPYWGSPPAYTDKLIF
j_gene: TRDJ1; d_gene: TRDD3; v_gene: TRDV2; abundance: many; CDR3nt: TGTGCCTGTGACCCAGTCTGGGGGATTGAGGATAAACTCATCTTT; CDR3aa: CACDPVWGIEDKLIF
j_gene: TRDJ1; d_gene: .; v_gene: TRDV1; abundance: many; CDR3nt: TGTGCTCTTGGGATACCCCTTCCTACCTCGGGTTACTGGGGGACCAATCTGGTCCCCGATAAACTCATCTTT; CDR3aa: CALGIPLPTSGYWGTNLVPDKLIF
j_gene: TRDJ1; d_gene: TRDD3; v_gene: TRDV1; abundance: many; CDR3nt: TGTGCTCTTGGGGAATTCGCTCGTTACTGGGGGCTCCACACCGATAAACCCATCTTT; CDR3aa: CALGEFARYWGLHTDKPIF
j_gene: TRDJ1; d_gene: TRDD3; v_gene: TRDV2; abundance: few; CDR3nt: TGTGCCTGTGACGACCTGGGGGATGCGGGCGATAAACCCATCTTT; CDR3aa: CACDDLGDAGDKPIF
j_gene: TRDJ1; d_gene: TRDD3; v_gene: TRDV3; abundance: medium-sized; CDR3nt: TGTGCCTTTACAGCGAGTCCCGCTGGGGGATTACCAACCGATAAACTCATCTTT; CDR3aa: CAFTASPAGGLPTDKLIF